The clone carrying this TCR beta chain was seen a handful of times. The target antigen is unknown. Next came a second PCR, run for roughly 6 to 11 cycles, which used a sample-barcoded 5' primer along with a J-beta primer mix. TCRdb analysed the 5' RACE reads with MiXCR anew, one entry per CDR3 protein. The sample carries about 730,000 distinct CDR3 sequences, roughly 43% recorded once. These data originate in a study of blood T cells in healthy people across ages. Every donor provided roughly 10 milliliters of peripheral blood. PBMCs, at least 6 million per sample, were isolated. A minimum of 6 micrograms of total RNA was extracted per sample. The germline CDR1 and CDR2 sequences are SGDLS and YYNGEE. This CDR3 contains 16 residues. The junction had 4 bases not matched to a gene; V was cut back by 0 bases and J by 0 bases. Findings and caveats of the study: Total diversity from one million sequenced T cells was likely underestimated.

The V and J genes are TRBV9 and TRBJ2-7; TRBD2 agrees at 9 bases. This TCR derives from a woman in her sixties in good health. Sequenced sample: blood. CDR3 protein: CASSVGLAGRSYEQYF. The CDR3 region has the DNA TGTGCCAGCAGCGTAGGGCTAGCGGGGCGCTCCTACGAGCAGTACTTC.